The 17 T cell receptor beta chains presented below share a single source sample, sequenced in a study of blood T cells in healthy people across ages. Sample-barcoded 5' priming and a J-beta primer mix drove a second PCR of about 6 to 12 cycles. TCRdb used MiXCR to reprocess the 5' RACE reads, holding one entry per CDR3 protein. Here the sample spans about 1 million distinct CDR3 sequences, over 35% being singletons. The specimen sequenced was blood. These receptors all stem from a woman aged 60-70 years in good health.

The J gene is TRBJ2-5, the V gene TRBV28; 7 bases align to TRBD2. This CDR3 contains 15 residues. CDR1 is MDHEN and CDR2 is SYDVKM in the germline V gene. V dropped 5 bases and J dropped 7; count of bases not matched to a gene: 13. The CDR3 bases are TGTGCCAGCAGTCTAACCCCTGGACTAGATGGGACCCAGTACTTC. This codes for CASSLTPGLDGTQYF.

J is TRBJ1-4 and V is TRBV20-1, with 7 bases aligning to TRBD1. Germline assignment: CDR1 DFQATT and CDR2 SNEGSKA (reference sequence). The ends lost 5 bases at V and 5 bases at J; junction bases unmatched: 2. This CDR3 has 12 amino acids. CDR3 sequence (DNA): TGCAGTGCTGGGGACAGAAATGAAAAACTGTTTTTT. Amino acid sequence: CSAGDRNEKLFF.

The chain is built from TRBV20-1 and TRBJ2-5; 11 nucleotides align to TRBD2. Germline V gene data show CDR1 as DFQATT and CDR2 as SNEGSKA (reference sequence). The CDR3 consists of 14 residues. The J segment lost 4 bases and the V segment lost 4 bases, leaving 5 bases of the junction unmatched. This chain's CDR3 is CSATLLAGVETQYF. As DNA, the CDR3 is TGCAGTGCTACTCTACTAGCGGGAGTAGAGACCCAGTACTTC.

In this sample, this clonotype turned up a few times. CDR3 coding DNA: TGTGCCAGCAGGACCCGCGGGGTCTCTGGCTACACCTTC. This translates into CASRTRGVSGYTF. The chain uses TRBV27 and TRBJ1-2, with D uncertain. Germline V lookup: CDR1 MNHEY, CDR2 SMNVEV (reference sequence). V dropped 6 bases and J dropped 7 bases, with 15 bases sitting between them. CDR3 size: 13 residues.

The chain recombines TRBV3-1 with TRBJ1-4; 9 bases agree with TRBD1. V lost 4 bases to trimming and J lost 8 bases; unmatched junction nucleotides: 8. The length of the CDR3 is 15 residues. CDR1 is LGHDT and CDR2 is YNNKEL in the germline V gene (reference sequence). The CDR3 region has the DNA TGTGCCAGCAGCCCCGAGGGACAGGGAGGGGAAAAACTGTTTTTT. Translated: CASSPEGQGGEKLFF.

The count of this clonotype is one. J is TRBJ1-6 and V is TRBV2, with D unresolved. Germline-derived CDR1 and CDR2 are SNHLY and FYNNEI. CDR3 length equals 13 residues. The germline V and J ends were trimmed by 8 bases and 4 bases, with 9 bases remaining between them. The CDR3 nucleotides are TGTGCCAGCTTGCAGGTGTATAATTCACCCCTCCACTTT. Protein: CASLQVYNSPLHF.

This clonotype was counted a single time. The chain employs TRBV12-3 or TRBV12-4 and TRBJ1-1; perhaps TRBD1 as D (5 bases). V lost 5 bases and J lost 5, with 15 bases in between. This CDR3 region has 14 residues. CDR3: CASSVGTVRTEAFF. CDR3 nucleotides: TGTGCCAGCAGTGTCGGGACGGTGAGGACTGAAGCTTTCTTT.

The chain uses TRBV10-3 and TRBJ1-2; D perhaps matches TRBD1 (5 bases). Germline CDR1 ENHRY, CDR2 SYGVKD. The CDR3 covers 13 residues. V was cut by 4 bases and J by 2 bases, with 8 bases left in between. CDR3 region: CAISADTNYGYTF. CDR3 bases: TGTGCCATCAGTGCGGACACCAACTATGGCTACACCTTC.

The V gene is TRBV12-3 or TRBV12-4, the J gene TRBJ2-5; D possibly corresponds to TRBD1 (6 bases). CDR3 size: 13 residues. Trimming stripped 5 bases from V and 4 bases from J, with 11 bases between. CDR3: CASSRTEVETQYF. In DNA form, the CDR3 reads TGTGCCAGCAGTCGGACAGAGGTAGAGACCCAGTACTTC.

The genes are TRBV5-1 and TRBJ2-1; perhaps TRBD2 as D (5 bases). The CDR3 is 13 residues long. Germline CDR1 reads SGHRS; CDR2 reads YFSETQ. V lost 7 bases and J 9 bases, leaving 17 bases between the germline ends. CDR3 region: CASSRESGFEQFF. The CDR3 nucleotides read TGCGCCAGCTCCCGGGAAAGCGGATTTGAGCAGTTCTTC.

On this clonotype itself: One end of the junction fails to match germline, which may point to a read error. The rearrangement joins TRBV20-1 to TRBJ2-3, with D perhaps TRBD1 or TRBD2 (5 bases each). Germline CDR1 DFQATT, CDR2 SNEGSKA (reference sequence). The CDR3 is 14 residues long. CDR3: CSARATGRTDTQYF. The DNA for the CDR3 is TGCAGTGCTAGAGCAACGGGGCGCACGGATACGCAGTATTTT.

V gene TRBV20-1 combines with J gene TRBJ2-7; D is unclear. V was clipped by 7 bases and J by 4 bases, with 14 bases between them. The CDR3 sequence is 12 residues long. Germline CDR1 and CDR2: DFQATT and SNEGSKA (reference sequence). The CDR3 protein is CSVRAPPYEQYF. In DNA form, the CDR3 reads TGCAGTGTTAGGGCCCCTCCATACGAGCAGTACTTC.

This chain uses TRBV29-1 with TRBJ2-7; D not certain. V gave up 8 bases and J gave up 5 bases, with 13 bases separating them. Germline assignment: CDR1 SQVTM and CDR2 ANQGSEA. The CDR3 has 11 residues. CDR3 residues: CSLGVGNEQYF. Written as DNA, the CDR3 is TGCAGCCTTGGTGTAGGCAACGAGCAGTACTTC.

A remark on this clonotype: Possible read error: a much larger clone is one base away. This rearrangement joins TRBV5-1 to TRBJ2-5; possible D gene TRBD2, 6 bases. CDR1 and CDR2 (germline): SGHRS, YFSETQ. The V and J ends lost 2 bases and 11 bases respectively, with 16 bases between them. The CDR3 is 13 residues long. CDR3 coding DNA: TGCGCCAGCAGCTTCCGGGGGTCAAATGAGCAGTACTTC. Amino acids: CASSFRGSNEQYF.

The chain couples TRBV20-1 to TRBJ2-1; the match to TRBD2 covers 7 bases. CDR3 length equals 15 residues. The V gene end was trimmed by 4 bases and the J gene end by 2 bases; junction bases not matched to a gene: 8. The germline CDR1 and CDR2 sequences are DFQATT and SNEGSKA (reference sequence). The CDR3: CSATPLAEAYNEQFF. For the CDR3, the DNA is TGCAGTGCTACGCCTCTAGCGGAAGCCTACAATGAGCAGTTCTTC.

J is TRBJ2-1 and V is TRBV2, with 8 positions matching TRBD2. This CDR3 is built from 16 residues. The ends lost 5 bases at V and 2 bases at J; junction bases unmatched: 8. CDR1 and CDR2 (germline): SNHLY, FYNNEI. CDR3 sequence: CASSRDGGRTYNEQFF. In DNA, the CDR3 is TGTGCCAGCAGTCGTGATGGCGGGAGGACCTACAATGAGCAGTTCTTC.

The J gene is TRBJ1-2, the V gene TRBV27, with unresolved D. Per the germline V gene, CDR1 is MNHEY and CDR2 is SMNVEV (reference sequence). The CDR3 totals 14 residues. Trimming removed 0 bases at V and 6 bases at J, with 11 bases between. The DNA for the CDR3 is TGTGCCAGCAGTTTATCGATCGAGGTGAATGGCTACACCTTC. It specifies CASSLSIEVNGYTF.